One TCR beta chain is described in this entry. These data belong to a study of blood T cell repertoires in COVID-19. Only in-frame clones appear in the TCRdb table, and some are missing; sequencing was by immunoSEQ multiplex PCR. The repertoire includes 95,000 to 150,000 clones, about two thirds of them detected once, and more than 0.75% sits in the top ten. CDR1 is SGHRS, CDR2 YFSETQ, per germline. The V end lost 4 bases, the J end lost 2 bases, and 14 bases lay between the germline ends. The CDR3 is made up of 15 amino acids. The TCR originated in a human donor with acute or convalescent COVID-19. The donor label of this sample is uncertain. The chain employs TRBV5-1 and TRBJ2-3; no definite D call. The sample taken for sequencing was peripheral blood. The CDR3 DNA reads as TGCGCCAGCAGCGGTGCGTCTCTGCTCACAGATACGCAGTATTTT. As protein: CASSGASLLTDTQYF.